This TCR beta chain is from a study of T cells in Graves' hyperthyroidism and ophthalmopathy. Amplification yielded TCR beta CDR3 regions, with RNA transcripts as the source. HTBI primers were used for first-round RT-PCR of the TCR CDR3. One entry per CDR3 protein results from TCRdb running MiXCR on the multiplex PCR reads. This sample has approximately 530,000 distinct CDR3 sequences, with roughly a sixth found just once. This clonotype has ten or more counts. Lactation, pregnancy, other autoimmune disease or uncontrolled infection excluded patients. Clinical symptoms, serum thyroxine and TRAb, thyroid ultrasound and orbital computed tomography together formed the diagnostic basis. Cells are PBMCs isolated from more than 8.5 ml of fresh blood. This CDR3 spans 16 amino acids. Germline CDR1 SGHTA, CDR2 FQGNSA. The V end lost 5 bases, the J end lost 1 base, and 17 bases lay between the germline ends.

The receptor's source is a young woman with Graves' hyperthyroidism. The rearrangement links TRBV7-2 to TRBJ1-1, with a possible D match to TRBD1 (6 bases). The specimen was blood. CDR3 region: CASSPQGNARNTEAFF. CDR3 DNA: TGTGCCAGCAGCCCTCAGGGGAATGCGAGGAACACTGAAGCTTTCTTT.